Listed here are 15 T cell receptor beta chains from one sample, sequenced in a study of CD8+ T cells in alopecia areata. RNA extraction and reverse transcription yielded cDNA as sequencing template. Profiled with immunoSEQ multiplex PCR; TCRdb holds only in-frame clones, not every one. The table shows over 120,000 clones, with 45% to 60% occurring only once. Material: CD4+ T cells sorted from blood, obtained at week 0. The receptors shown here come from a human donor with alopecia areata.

The CDR3, as DNA: TGCAGCGTTGAAGATGTGGGAATCGCCAAAAACATTCAGTACTTC. Translation: CSVEDVGIAKNIQYF. The chain joins TRBV29-1 to TRBJ2-4; D not resolved. Germline V lookup: CDR1 SQVTM, CDR2 ANQGSEA. There are 15 residues in the CDR3. Between the trimmed V and J ends, which lost 0 bases and 1 base, there was a span of 10 bases.

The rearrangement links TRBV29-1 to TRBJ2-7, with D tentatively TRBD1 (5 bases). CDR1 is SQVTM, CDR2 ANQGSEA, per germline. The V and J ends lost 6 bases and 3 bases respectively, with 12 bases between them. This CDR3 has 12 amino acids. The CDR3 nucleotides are TGCAGCGTGGGGCGCGACGGCTACGAGCAGTACTTC. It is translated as CSVGRDGYEQYF.

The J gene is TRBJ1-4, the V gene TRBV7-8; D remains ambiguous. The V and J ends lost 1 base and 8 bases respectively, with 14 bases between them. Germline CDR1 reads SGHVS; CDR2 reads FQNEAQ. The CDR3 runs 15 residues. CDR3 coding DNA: TGTGCCAGCAGCTTAGATCGGGGATTCAAAGAAAAACTGTTTTTT. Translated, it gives CASSLDRGFKEKLFF.

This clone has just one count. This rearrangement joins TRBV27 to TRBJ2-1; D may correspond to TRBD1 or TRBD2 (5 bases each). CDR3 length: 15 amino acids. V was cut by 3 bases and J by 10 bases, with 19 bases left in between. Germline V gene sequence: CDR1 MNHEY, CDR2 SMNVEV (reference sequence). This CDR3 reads CASSFLGTYPEEQFF. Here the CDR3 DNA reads TGTGCCAGCAGTTTCCTCGGGACCTACCCGGAGGAGCAGTTCTTC.

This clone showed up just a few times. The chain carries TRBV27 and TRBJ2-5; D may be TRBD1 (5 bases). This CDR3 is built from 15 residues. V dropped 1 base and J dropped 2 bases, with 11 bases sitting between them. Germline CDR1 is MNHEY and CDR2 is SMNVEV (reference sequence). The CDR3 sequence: CASSLLGQGQETQYF. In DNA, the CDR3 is TGTGCCAGCAGTTTATTGGGGCAGGGACAAGAGACCCAGTACTTC.

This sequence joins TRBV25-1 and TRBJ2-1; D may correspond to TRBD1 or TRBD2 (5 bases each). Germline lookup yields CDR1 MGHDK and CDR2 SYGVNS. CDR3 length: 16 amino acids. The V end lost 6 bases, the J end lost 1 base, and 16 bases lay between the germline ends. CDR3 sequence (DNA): TGTGCCAGCAGCGGGACGGGCGGGTATTCCTACAATGAGCAGTTCTTC. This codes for CASSGTGGYSYNEQFF.

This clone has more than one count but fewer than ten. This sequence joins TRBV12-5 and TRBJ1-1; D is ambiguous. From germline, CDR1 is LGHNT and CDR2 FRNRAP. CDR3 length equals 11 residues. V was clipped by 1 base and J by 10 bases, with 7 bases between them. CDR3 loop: CASGLDNTAFF. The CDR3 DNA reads TGTGCTAGTGGTTTGGATAACACAGCTTTCTTT.

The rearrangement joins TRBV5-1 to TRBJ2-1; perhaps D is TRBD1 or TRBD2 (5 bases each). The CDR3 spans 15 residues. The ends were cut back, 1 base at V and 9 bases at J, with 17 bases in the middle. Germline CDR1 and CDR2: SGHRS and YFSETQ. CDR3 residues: CASSLLGERMGEQFF. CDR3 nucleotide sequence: TGCGCCAGCAGCTTGTTAGGGGAGAGGATGGGTGAGCAGTTCTTC. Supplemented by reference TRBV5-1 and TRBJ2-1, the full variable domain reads KAGVTQTPRYLIKTRGQQVTLSCSPISGHRSVSWYQQTPGQGLQFLFEYFSETQRNKGNFPGRFSGRQFSNSRSEMNVSTLELGDSALYLCASSLLGERMGEQFFGPGTRLTVL.

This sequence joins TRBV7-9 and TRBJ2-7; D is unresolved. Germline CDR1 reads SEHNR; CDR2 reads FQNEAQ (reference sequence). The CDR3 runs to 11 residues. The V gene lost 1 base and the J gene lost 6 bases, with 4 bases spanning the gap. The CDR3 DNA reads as TGTGCCAGCAGCTTAGGAGTCGAGCAGTACTTC. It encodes CASSLGVEQYF.

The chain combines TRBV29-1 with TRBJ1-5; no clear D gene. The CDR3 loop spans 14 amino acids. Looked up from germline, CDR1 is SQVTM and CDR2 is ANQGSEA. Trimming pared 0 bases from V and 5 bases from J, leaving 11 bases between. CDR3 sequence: CSVEERTDHQPQHF. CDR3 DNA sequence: TGCAGCGTTGAAGAGAGGACCGACCATCAGCCCCAGCATTTT.

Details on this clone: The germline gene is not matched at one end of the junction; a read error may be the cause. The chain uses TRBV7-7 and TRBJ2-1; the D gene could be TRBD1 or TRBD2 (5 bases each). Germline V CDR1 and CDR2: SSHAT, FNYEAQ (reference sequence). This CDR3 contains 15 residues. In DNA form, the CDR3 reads TGTGCTAGCAGCTCGGGGCCAGAAACCTACAATGAGCAGTTCTTC. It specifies CASSSGPETYNEQFF.

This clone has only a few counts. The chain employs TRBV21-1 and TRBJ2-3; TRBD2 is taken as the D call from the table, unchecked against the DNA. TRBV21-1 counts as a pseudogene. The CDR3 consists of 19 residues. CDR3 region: CASSKANREAPTDADTQYF. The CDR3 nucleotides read TGTGCCAGCAGCAAAGCGAATCGAGAAGCGCCAACCGACGCAGATACGCAGTATTTT.

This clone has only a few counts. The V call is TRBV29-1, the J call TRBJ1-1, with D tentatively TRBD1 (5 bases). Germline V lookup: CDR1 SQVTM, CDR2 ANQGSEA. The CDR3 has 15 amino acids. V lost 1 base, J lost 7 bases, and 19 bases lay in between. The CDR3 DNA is TGCAGCGTTGAAGCAGGACGGAGCGGGACCGGTGAAGCTTTCTTT. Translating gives CSVEAGRSGTGEAFF.

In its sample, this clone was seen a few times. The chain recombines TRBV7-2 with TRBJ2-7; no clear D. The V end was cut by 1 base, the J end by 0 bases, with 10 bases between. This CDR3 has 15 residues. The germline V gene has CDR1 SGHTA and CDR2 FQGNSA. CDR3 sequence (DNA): TGTGCCAGCAGCTTAGAGATTACCAGCTCCTACGAGCAGTACTTC. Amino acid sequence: CASSLEITSSYEQYF.

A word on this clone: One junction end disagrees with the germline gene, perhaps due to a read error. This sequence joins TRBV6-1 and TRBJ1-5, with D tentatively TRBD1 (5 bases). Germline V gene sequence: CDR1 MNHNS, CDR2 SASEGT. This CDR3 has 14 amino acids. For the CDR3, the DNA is TGCGCCAGCAACACGGGACCTCAGGATGGGCCCCAGCATTTT. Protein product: CASNTGPQDGPQHF.